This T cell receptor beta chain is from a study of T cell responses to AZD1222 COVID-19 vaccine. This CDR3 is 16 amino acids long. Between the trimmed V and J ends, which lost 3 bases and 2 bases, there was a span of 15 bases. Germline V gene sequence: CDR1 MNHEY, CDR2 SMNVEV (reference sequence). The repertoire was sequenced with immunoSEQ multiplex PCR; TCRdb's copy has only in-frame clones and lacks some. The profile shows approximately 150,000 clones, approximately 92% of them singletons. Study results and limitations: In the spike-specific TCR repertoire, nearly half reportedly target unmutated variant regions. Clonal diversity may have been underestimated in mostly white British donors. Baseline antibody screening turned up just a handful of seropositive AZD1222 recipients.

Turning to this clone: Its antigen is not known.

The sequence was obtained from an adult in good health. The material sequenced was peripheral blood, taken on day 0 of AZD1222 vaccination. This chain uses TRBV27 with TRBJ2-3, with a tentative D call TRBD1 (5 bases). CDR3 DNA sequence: TGTGCCAGCAGTTTTCCCTCCGGACACCACACAGATACGCAGTATTTT. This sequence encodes CASSFPSGHHTDTQYF.